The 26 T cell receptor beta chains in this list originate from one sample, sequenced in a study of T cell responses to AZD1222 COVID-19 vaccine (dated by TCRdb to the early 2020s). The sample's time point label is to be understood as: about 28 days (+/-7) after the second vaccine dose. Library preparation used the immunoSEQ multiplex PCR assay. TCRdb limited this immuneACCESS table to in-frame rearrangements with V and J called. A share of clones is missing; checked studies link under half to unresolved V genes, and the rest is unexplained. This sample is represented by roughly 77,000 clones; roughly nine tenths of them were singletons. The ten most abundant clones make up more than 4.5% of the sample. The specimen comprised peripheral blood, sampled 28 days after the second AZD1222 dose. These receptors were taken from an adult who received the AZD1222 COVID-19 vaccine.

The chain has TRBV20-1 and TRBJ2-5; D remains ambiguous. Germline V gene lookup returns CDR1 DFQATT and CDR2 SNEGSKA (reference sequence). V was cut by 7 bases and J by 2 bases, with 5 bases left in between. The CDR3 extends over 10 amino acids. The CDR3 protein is CSDGQETQYF. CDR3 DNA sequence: TGCAGTGACGGGCAAGAGACCCAGTACTTC.

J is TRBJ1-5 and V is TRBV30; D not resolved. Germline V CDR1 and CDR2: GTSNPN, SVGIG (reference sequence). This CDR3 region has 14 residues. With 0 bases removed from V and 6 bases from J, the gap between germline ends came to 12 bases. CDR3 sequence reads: CAWSVGRLAQPQHF. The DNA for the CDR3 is TGTGCCTGGAGTGTTGGGAGGCTAGCTCAGCCCCAGCATTTT. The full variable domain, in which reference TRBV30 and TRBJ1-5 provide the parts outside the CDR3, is SQTIHQWPATLVQPVGSPLSLECTVEGTSNPNLYWYRQAAGRGLQLLFYSVGIGQISSEVPQNLSASRPQDRQFILSSKKLLLSDSGFYLCAWSVGRLAQPQHFGDGTRLSIL.

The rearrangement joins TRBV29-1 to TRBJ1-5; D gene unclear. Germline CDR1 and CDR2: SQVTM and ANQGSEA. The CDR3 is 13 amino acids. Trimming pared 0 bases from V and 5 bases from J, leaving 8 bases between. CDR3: CSVEEGRDQPQHF. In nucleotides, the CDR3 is TGCAGCGTTGAAGAGGGCCGAGATCAGCCCCAGCATTTT. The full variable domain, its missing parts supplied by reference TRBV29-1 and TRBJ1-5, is SAVISQKPSRDICQRGTSLTIQCQVDSQVTMMFWYRQQPGQSLTLIATANQGSEATYESGFVIDKFPISRPNLTFSTLTVSNMSPEDSSIYLCSVEEGRDQPQHFGDGTRLSIL.

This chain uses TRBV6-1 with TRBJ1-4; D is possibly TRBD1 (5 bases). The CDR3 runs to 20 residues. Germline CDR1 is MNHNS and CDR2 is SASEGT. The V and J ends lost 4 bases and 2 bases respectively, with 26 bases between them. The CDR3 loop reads CASSVRRIPGRSSTNEKLFF. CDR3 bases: TGTGCCAGCAGTGTCCGACGGATCCCAGGGAGATCCTCCACTAATGAAAAACTGTTTTTT.

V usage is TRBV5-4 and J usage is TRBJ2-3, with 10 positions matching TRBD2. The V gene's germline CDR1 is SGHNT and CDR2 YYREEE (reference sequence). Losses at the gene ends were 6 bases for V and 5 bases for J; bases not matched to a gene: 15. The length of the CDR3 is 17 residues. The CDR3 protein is CASIPDRGLAGEDTQYF. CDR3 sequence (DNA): TGTGCCAGCATACCCGACCGAGGGCTAGCGGGAGAAGATACGCAGTATTTT.

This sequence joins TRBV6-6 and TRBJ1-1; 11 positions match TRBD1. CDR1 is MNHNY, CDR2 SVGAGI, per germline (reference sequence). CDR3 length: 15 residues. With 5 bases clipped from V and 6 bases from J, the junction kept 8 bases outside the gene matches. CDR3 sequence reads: CASSIPLGQGAEAFF. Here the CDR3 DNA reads TGTGCCAGCAGTATTCCCCTGGGACAGGGGGCTGAAGCTTTCTTT.

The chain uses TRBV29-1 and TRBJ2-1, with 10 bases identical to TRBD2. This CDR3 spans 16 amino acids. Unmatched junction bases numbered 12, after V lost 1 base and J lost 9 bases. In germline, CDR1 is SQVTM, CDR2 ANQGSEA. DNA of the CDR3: TGCAGCGTTGAAGTGGTCCTAGGGCTAGCGGGAGCTGAGCAGTTCTTC. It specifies CSVEVVLGLAGAEQFF.

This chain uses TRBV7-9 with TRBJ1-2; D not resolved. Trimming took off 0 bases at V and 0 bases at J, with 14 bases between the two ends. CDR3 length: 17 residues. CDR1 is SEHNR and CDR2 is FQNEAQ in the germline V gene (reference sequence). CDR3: CASSLALTLGANYGYTF. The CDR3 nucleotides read TGTGCCAGCAGCTTAGCCCTCACCCTTGGAGCTAACTATGGCTACACCTTC.

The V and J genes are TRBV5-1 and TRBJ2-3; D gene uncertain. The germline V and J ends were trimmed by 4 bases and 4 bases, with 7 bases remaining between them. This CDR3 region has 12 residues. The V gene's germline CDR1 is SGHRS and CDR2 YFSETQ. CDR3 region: CASSVRSDTQYF. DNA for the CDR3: TGCGCCAGCAGCGTACGATCAGATACGCAGTATTTT.

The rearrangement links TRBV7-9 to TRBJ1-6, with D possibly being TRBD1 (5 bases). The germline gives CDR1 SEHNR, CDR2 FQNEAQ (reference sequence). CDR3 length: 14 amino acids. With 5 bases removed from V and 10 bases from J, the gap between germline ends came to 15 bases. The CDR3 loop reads CASSPQGNGSPLHF. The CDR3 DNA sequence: TGTGCCAGCAGCCCCCAGGGAAACGGCTCACCCCTCCACTTT.

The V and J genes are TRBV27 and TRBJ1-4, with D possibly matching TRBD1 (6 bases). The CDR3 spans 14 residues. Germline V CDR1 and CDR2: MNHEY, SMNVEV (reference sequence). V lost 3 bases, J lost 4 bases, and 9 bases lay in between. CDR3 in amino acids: CASSFQGSNEKLFF. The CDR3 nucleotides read TGTGCCAGCAGTTTTCAGGGGAGTAATGAAAAACTGTTTTTT.

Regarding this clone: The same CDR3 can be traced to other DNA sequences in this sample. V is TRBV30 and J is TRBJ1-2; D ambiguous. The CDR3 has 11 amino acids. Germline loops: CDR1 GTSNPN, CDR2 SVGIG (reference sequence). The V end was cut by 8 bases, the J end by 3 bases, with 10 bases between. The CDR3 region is CAGGRDYGYTF. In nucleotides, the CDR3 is TGTGCCGGCGGGAGAGACTATGGCTACACCTTC. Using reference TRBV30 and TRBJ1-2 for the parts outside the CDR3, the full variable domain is SQTIHQWPATLVQPVGSPLSLECTVEGTSNPNLYWYRQAAGRGLQLLFYSVGIGQISSEVPQNLSASRPQDRQFILSSKKLLLSDSGFYLCAGGRDYGYTFGSGTRLTVV.

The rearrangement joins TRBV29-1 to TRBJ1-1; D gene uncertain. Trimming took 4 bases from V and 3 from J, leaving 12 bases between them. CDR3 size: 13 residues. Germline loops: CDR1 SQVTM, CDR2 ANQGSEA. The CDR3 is CSVGTPSDTEAFF. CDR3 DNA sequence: TGCAGCGTTGGGACTCCCTCAGACACTGAAGCTTTCTTT.

The CDR3 region is CASSGGSGRADTQYF. The CDR3 DNA is TGTGCCAGCAGCGGCGGTAGTGGGAGGGCAGATACGCAGTATTTT. The rearrangement links TRBV7-2 to TRBJ2-3, with 7 bases aligning to TRBD2. V dropped 5 bases and J dropped 4; count of bases not matched to a gene: 9. CDR3 length: 15 residues. Germline V gives CDR1 SGHTA, CDR2 FQGNSA.

The CDR3 is CASSYIGGTYF. The DNA for the CDR3 is TGTGCCAGCAGTTATATAGGGGGCACGTACTTC. V is TRBV28 and J is TRBJ2-7, with 7 bases that match TRBD1. From germline, CDR1 is MDHEN and CDR2 SYDVKM. This CDR3 is 11 amino acids long. V lost 4 bases to trimming and J lost 12 bases; unmatched junction nucleotides: 6.

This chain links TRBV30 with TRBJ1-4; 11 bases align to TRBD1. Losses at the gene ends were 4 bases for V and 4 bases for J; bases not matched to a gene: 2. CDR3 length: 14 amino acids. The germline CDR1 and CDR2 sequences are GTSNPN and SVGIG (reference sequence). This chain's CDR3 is CAWMDRGLNEKLFF. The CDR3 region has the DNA TGTGCCTGGATGGACAGGGGGCTTAATGAAAAACTGTTTTTT.

The DNA for the CDR3 is TGTGCCAGCAGTGAAAAATCGTGGGCCTTCGGAGTTAATAATTCACCCCTCCACTTT. The encoded protein is CASSEKSWAFGVNNSPLHF. The V and J genes are TRBV6-1 and TRBJ1-6; D remains ambiguous. Per germline, CDR1 MNHNS and CDR2 SASEGT. V dropped 2 bases and J dropped 5 bases, with 22 bases sitting between them. This CDR3 has 19 residues.

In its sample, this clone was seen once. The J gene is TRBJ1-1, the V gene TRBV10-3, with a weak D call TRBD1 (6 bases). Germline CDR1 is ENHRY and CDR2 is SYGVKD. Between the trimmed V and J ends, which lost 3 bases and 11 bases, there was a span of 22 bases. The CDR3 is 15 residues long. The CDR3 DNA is TGTGCCATCAGTGATGAGGATCGGGGGGGCTCCAAGGCTTTCTTT. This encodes CAISDEDRGGSKAFF.

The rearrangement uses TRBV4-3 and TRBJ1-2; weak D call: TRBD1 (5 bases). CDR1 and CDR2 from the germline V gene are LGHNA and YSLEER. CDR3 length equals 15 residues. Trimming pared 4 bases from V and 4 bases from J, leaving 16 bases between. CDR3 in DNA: TGCGCCAGCAGCCCCCAAGCGGGGGGGGGCTATGGCTACACCTTC. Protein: CASSPQAGGGYGYTF.

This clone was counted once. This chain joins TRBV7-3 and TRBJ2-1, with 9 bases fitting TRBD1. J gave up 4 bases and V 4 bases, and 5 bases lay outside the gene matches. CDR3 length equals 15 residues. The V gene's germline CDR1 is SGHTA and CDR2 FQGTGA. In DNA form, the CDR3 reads TGTGCCAGCAGCTCACCGGGACAGGGTTACAATGAGCAGTTCTTC. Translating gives CASSSPGQGYNEQFF.

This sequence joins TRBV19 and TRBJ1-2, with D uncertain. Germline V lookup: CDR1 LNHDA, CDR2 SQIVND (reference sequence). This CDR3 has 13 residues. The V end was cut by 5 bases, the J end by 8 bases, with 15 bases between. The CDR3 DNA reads TGTGCCAGTAGTCCCTCAACGGTGTCCGGCTACACCTTC. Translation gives CASSPSTVSGYTF.

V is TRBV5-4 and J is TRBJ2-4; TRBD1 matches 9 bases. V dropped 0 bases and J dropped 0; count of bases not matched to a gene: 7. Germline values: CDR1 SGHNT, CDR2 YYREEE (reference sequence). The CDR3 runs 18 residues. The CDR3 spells CASSLAARTGVAKNIQYF. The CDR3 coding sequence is TGTGCCAGCAGCTTGGCGGCGCGGACAGGGGTAGCCAAAAACATTCAGTACTTC.

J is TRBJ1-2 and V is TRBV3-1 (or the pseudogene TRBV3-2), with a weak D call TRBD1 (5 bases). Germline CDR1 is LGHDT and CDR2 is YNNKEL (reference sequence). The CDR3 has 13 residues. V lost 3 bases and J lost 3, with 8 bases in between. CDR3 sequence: CASSHGGYYGYTF. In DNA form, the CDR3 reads TGTGCCAGCAGCCATGGGGGGTACTATGGCTACACCTTC.

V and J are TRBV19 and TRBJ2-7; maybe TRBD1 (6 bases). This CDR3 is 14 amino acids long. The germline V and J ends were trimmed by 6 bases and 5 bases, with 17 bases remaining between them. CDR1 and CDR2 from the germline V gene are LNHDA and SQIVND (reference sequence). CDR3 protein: CASSYQGMVNEQYF. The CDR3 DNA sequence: TGTGCCAGTAGCTACCAGGGGATGGTCAACGAGCAGTACTTC.

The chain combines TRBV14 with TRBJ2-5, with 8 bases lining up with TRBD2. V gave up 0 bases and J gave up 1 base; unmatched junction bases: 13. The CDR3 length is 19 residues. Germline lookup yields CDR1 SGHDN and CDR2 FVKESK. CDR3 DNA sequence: TGTGCCAGCAGCCAAGATTCAAGGATAGCGGGACCGCGCCAAGAGACCCAGTACTTC. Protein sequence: CASSQDSRIAGPRQETQYF.

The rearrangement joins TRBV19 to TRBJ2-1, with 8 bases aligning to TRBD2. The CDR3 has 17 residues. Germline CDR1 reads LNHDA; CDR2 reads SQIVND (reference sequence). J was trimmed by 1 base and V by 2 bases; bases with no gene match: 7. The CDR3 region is CASSIQGGRRSYNEQFF. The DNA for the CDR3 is TGTGCCAGTAGTATACAAGGCGGGAGGAGATCCTACAATGAGCAGTTCTTC.